This T cell receptor (beta chain) originates from a study of T cells in Graves' hyperthyroidism and ophthalmopathy. The overall study: Peripheral blood was secured at the point of initial diagnosis, before any treatment.

About this clonotype itself: Its matching antigen is unknown.

Study conclusions and caveats: With a median lead of roughly 6.8 months before onset, the model predicted ophthalmopathy.

The authors obtained PBMCs from about 9.5 ml of fresh peripheral blood. TCR beta CDR3 region amplification was performed from RNA transcripts. First-round RT-PCR targeting the TCR CDR3 was performed with the HTBI primer set. TCRdb redid the calling of the multiplex PCR reads with MiXCR, one entry per CDR3 protein. The sample yields 640,000 or so distinct CDR3 sequences, roughly 14% seen once. The CDR3 extends over 13 amino acids. The V end lost 11 bases, the J end lost 4 bases, and 17 bases lay between the germline ends. The germline V gene encodes CDR1 MNHNS and CDR2 SASEGT. The TCR originated in a middle-aged woman with Graves' ophthalmopathy. V gene TRBV6-1 combines with J gene TRBJ1-1; D is unresolved. Sequencing was performed on blood. For the CDR3, the DNA is TGTGCCGCCGTCCTGCCCCGGGGCACTGAAGCTTTCTTT. Amino acids: CAAVLPRGTEAFF.